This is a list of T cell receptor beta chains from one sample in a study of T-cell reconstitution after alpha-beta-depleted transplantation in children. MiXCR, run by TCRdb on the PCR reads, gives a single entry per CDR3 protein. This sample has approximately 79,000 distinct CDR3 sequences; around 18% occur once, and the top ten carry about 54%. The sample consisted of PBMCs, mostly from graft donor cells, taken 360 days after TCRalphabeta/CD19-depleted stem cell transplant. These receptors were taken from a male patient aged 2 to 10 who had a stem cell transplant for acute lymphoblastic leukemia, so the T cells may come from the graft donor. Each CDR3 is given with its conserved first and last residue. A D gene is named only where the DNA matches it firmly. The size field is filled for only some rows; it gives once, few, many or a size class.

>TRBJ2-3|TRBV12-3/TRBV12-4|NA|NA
CASSLTRPSTDTQYF
TGTGCCAGCAGCCTGACTAGGCCTTCCACAGATACGCAGTATTTT
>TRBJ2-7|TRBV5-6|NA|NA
CASSTGLLYEQYF
TGTGCCAGCAGCACCGGGCTACTCTACGAGCAGTACTTC
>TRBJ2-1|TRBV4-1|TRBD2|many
CASSHDRRGLAANEQFF
TGCGCCAGCAGCCATGACCGACGAGGACTAGCGGCCAATGAGCAGTTCTTC
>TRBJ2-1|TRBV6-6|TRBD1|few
CASSHGPPGQVGF
TGTGCCAGCAGTCACGGTCCTCCGGGACAGGTTGGGTTC
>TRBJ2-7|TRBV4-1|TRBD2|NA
CASSPGLAGGYEQYF
TGCGCCAGCAGCCCGGGACTAGCGGGAGGGTACGAGCAGTACTTC
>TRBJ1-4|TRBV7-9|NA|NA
CASSPSQAPSGLFF
TGTGCCAGCAGCCCGTCCCAGGCCCCCTCGGGACTGTTTTTT
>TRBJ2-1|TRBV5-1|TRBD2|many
CASSEREGDEQFF
TGCGCCAGCAGTGAGCGGGAGGGCGATGAGCAGTTCTTC
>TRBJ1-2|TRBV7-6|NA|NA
CASSWDLKSYTF
TGTGCCAGCAGCTGGGACCTAAAGAGCTACACCTTC
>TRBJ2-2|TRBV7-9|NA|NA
CASGLVGQNTGELFF
TGTGCCAGCGGTTTGGTCGGGCAGAACACCGGGGAGCTGTTTTTT
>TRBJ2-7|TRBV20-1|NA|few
CSAKLVGLGQQYF
TGCAGTGCGAAACTAGTGGGCTTAGGGCAGCAGTACTTC
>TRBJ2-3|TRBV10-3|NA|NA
CAATSTDTQYF
TGTGCCGCAACAAGCACAGATACGCAGTATTTT
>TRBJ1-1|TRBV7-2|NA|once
CASSPGIMNTEAFF
TGTGCCAGCAGCCCAGGTATCATGAACACTGAAGCTTTCTTT